This is a list of T cell receptor beta chains from one sample in a study of blood T cell repertoires in COVID-19. The data were produced by immunoSEQ multiplex PCR, yet TCRdb's version contains in-frame clones alone and is incomplete. The sample contains around 200,000 clones, about 84% of which appear only once. The sequenced sample consisted of PBMCs or T cells enriched from blood (not recorded which). The receptor set was obtained from a man between 40 and 49 years old with acute COVID-19. Each CDR3 is given with its conserved first and last residue. Fields, in order: V gene, clone size, J gene, CDR3 protein. Clone sizes are given selectively: once, few, many, or a class where the clone is expanded.

V: TRBV27; size: -; J: TRBJ1-1; CDR3: CASSSSGIEAFF
V: TRBV27; size: once; J: TRBJ1-3; CDR3: CASSNTREAGNTIYF
V: TRBV25-1; size: few; J: TRBJ1-5; CDR3: CASSERGHSNQPQHF
V: TRBV7-6; size: -; J: TRBJ1-1; CDR3: CASSLAPAGGSEAFF
V: TRBV5-6; size: -; J: TRBJ1-3; CDR3: CASGFRGSFSGNTIYF
V: TRBV3-1/TRBV3-2; size: -; J: TRBJ1-1; CDR3: CASSQGGANTEAFF
V: TRBV7-9; size: -; J: TRBJ1-2; CDR3: CASSLPLKAVTGYGYTF
V: TRBV21-1; size: -; J: TRBJ2-5; CDR3: CASSKVGRHRVETQYF
V: TRBV6-5; size: once; J: TRBJ2-1; CDR3: CASSFGTSGNSEQFF
V: TRBV6-1; size: -; J: TRBJ2-7; CDR3: CASSEWTGRGYEQYF
V: TRBV2; size: -; J: TRBJ1-5; CDR3: CASKGHADGQPQHF
V: TRBV18; size: -; J: TRBJ2-2; CDR3: CASSPRREGPGELFF
V: TRBV6-1; size: -; J: TRBJ2-7; CDR3: CASSGVPSGLSYEQYF
V: TRBV27; size: -; J: TRBJ2-1; CDR3: CASSYRGPANEQFF
V: TRBV29-1; size: -; J: TRBJ2-1; CDR3: CSVSASSSYNEQFF
V: TRBV30; size: -; J: TRBJ1-5; CDR3: CAWSVLPQGNQPQHF
V: TRBV5-6; size: -; J: TRBJ1-3; CDR3: CASSSTGGARGNTIYF
V: TRBV28; size: -; J: TRBJ1-2; CDR3: CASSWTGSYGYTF
V: TRBV7-9; size: -; J: TRBJ1-1; CDR3: CASSPGTGRGNTEAFF
V: TRBV11-3; size: -; J: TRBJ2-5; CDR3: CASSLGKLGNQETQYF
V: TRBV11-2; size: -; J: TRBJ2-2; CDR3: CASSLFRGPHTGELFF
V: TRBV5-1; size: -; J: TRBJ2-3; CDR3: CASSLGTDGSTDTQYF
V: TRBV4-1; size: -; J: TRBJ2-2; CDR3: CASSQGGVGELFF
V: TRBV11-2; size: -; J: TRBJ2-2; CDR3: CASSFASQGNGELFF
V: TRBV5-8; size: -; J: TRBJ2-7; CDR3: CASSLTGGLYEQYF
V: TRBV12-3/TRBV12-4; size: -; J: TRBJ1-1; CDR3: CASTQGGEAFF
V: TRBV11-2; size: -; J: TRBJ2-2; CDR3: CASSPGPGVNTGELFF
V: TRBV7-6; size: -; J: TRBJ2-7; CDR3: CASSRGGTEHYEQYF
V: TRBV7-9; size: -; J: TRBJ1-1; CDR3: CASSLESGTEAFF
V: TRBV28; size: once; J: TRBJ1-5; CDR3: CASRTNDQPQHF
V: TRBV6-4; size: -; J: TRBJ2-3; CDR3: CASSESKGGTDTQYF
V: TRBV5-4; size: -; J: TRBJ1-1; CDR3: CASSYQGNTEAFF
V: TRBV5-4; size: -; J: TRBJ1-2; CDR3: CASSSRQTFWANYGYTF
V: TRBV5-4; size: -; J: TRBJ2-1; CDR3: CAGQKAEAYNEQFF
V: TRBV3-1/TRBV3-2; size: -; J: TRBJ2-1; CDR3: CASSQELGAAEQFF
V: TRBV19; size: -; J: TRBJ1-2; CDR3: CASSTGQIYGYTF
V: TRBV4-1; size: -; J: TRBJ2-7; CDR3: CASSQPGTGISYEQYF
V: TRBV6-5; size: -; J: TRBJ2-5; CDR3: CASTARGQATQYF
V: TRBV2; size: many; J: TRBJ2-1; CDR3: CASSESSASGRLWQFF
V: TRBV3-1/TRBV3-2; size: -; J: TRBJ2-6; CDR3: CASSLEKLGSGANVLTF
V: TRBV10-1; size: many; J: TRBJ2-7; CDR3: CASSESRFYEQYF
V: TRBV29-1; size: -; J: TRBJ2-3; CDR3: CSAPGWMTDTQYF
V: TRBV2; size: -; J: TRBJ1-2; CDR3: CASRAGTGAYGYTF
V: TRBV7-6; size: -; J: TRBJ2-5; CDR3: CASSPSSGGTETQYF
V: TRBV27; size: -; J: TRBJ2-1; CDR3: CASSGGAGRYEQFF
V: TRBV9; size: -; J: TRBJ2-5; CDR3: CASSVEGRGGETQYF
V: TRBV28; size: once; J: TRBJ1-5; CDR3: CATEDRGGQPQHF
V: TRBV6-4; size: -; J: TRBJ2-2; CDR3: CASRRQGDVAGELFF
V: TRBV28; size: -; J: TRBJ1-2; CDR3: CASSPGNYGYTF
V: TRBV9; size: -; J: TRBJ1-5; CDR3: CASSVEGRQPQHF
V: TRBV5-6; size: -; J: TRBJ1-6; CDR3: CASSSRTGYDSPLHF
V: TRBV20-1; size: -; J: TRBJ2-1; CDR3: CSASRLARNEQFF